This TCR beta chain came from a study of cytomegalovirus exposure and HLA in healthy donors. The PCR contained 60 Vbeta and 13 Jbeta primers. Sequencing used immunoSEQ multiplex PCR; TCRdb keeps in-frame clones, though not all of them. The sample carries around 88,000 clones, under 80% recorded once. The study's findings and limits: Most CMV-associated TCR beta chains appeared HLA-restricted in a later analysis. Researchers left out some V segments, among them TRBV6-2 and TRBV6-3, as indistinguishable.

This clone has just one count. Its antigen is not identified. Germline V lookup: CDR1 MNHEY, CDR2 SMNVEV (reference sequence). This CDR3 is 16 amino acids long. Germline trimming cut 1 base from V and 3 bases from J; bases unmatched to any gene: 5. The sequence was collected from a man between 45 and 60 years old in good health and CMV-seropositive. Sequenced input: PBMCs. The rearrangement joins TRBV27 to TRBJ2-3, with 9 nucleotides matching TRBD2. The CDR3 reads CASSLWSGGMTDTQYF. CDR3 DNA sequence: TGTGCCAGCAGTTTATGGAGCGGGGGGATGACAGATACGCAGTATTTT.